Below, 28 T cell receptor beta chains from the same sample are listed, as sequenced in a study of T cell changes during pregnancy in multiple sclerosis. The method was immunoSEQ multiplex PCR; TCRdb's version includes in-frame clones alone and lacks a portion of them. The repertoire holds fewer than 15,000 clones, with about nine tenths as singletons. The starting material was CD8+ T cells from peripheral blood mononuclear cells, obtained in the first trimester of pregnancy. The receptors were sampled from a female donor with multiple sclerosis, enrolled in a pregnancy study.

V is TRBV15 and J is TRBJ1-4; 8 bases fit TRBD1. There are 15 residues in the CDR3. J lost 7 bases, V lost 4 bases, and 8 bases had no gene match. Germline CDR1 is LNHNV and CDR2 is YYDKDF (reference sequence). CDR3: CATSNGQGASEKLFF. DNA for the CDR3: TGTGCCACCAGCAATGGACAGGGAGCCTCTGAAAAACTGTTTTTT.

This chain links TRBV27 with TRBJ2-4; 12 bases are shared with TRBD2. Germline CDR1 reads MNHEY; CDR2 reads SMNVEV (reference sequence). The V segment lost 5 bases and the J segment 3 bases; nucleotides outside the gene matches: 8. The CDR3 is 17 amino acids. The DNA of the CDR3 is TGTGCCAGCAGTGCACCGGGACTAGCGGGTAACAAAAACATTCAGTACTTC. As protein: CASSAPGLAGNKNIQYF.

V usage is TRBV7-2 and J usage is TRBJ2-2; D gene unclear. The CDR3 contains 13 residues. Germline CDR1 reads SGHTA; CDR2 reads FQGNSA. V lost 1 base, J lost 4 bases, and 4 bases lay in between. The CDR3 region is CASSLDRTGELFF. The CDR3 DNA sequence: TGTGCCAGCAGCTTAGATCGCACCGGGGAGCTGTTTTTT.

This chain joins TRBV30 and TRBJ1-6; D is perhaps TRBD1 (5 bases). The CDR3 length is 15 residues. Germline V gene lookup returns CDR1 GTSNPN and CDR2 SVGIG (reference sequence). The V end lost 0 bases, the J end lost 4 bases, and 10 bases lay between the germline ends. The CDR3 region has the DNA TGTGCCTGGAGTGTAACAGGCTCTTATAATTCACCCCTCCACTTT. Encoded protein: CAWSVTGSYNSPLHF.

The chain couples TRBV7-2 to TRBJ2-3, with 9 nucleotides matching TRBD2. V shed 4 bases and J 0 bases; nucleotides not matched to a gene: 8. Germline V gene sequence: CDR1 SGHTA, CDR2 FQGNSA. CDR3 length equals 17 residues. The CDR3 protein is CASSWPTSGPSTDTQYF. The CDR3 nucleotides are TGTGCCAGCAGCTGGCCCACTAGCGGGCCTAGCACAGATACGCAGTATTTT. Full variable domain (rest looked up from reference TRBV7-2 and TRBJ2-3): GAGVSQSPSNKVTEKGKDVELRCDPISGHTALYWYRQSLGQGLEFLIYFQGNSAPDKSGLPSDRFSAERTGGSVSTLTIQRTQQEDSAVYLCASSWPTSGPSTDTQYFGPGTRLTVL.

The chain uses TRBV7-9 and TRBJ2-7; 7 nucleotides agree with TRBD1. CDR3 length: 15 residues. Germline-derived CDR1 and CDR2 are SEHNR and FQNEAQ (reference sequence). The ends lost 5 bases at V and 3 bases at J; junction bases unmatched: 10. The CDR3: CASSAGRDRSYEQYF. The DNA for the CDR3 is TGTGCCAGCAGCGCCGGCCGGGACAGAAGCTACGAGCAGTACTTC.

V gene TRBV2 combines with J gene TRBJ2-2; 7 bases are shared with TRBD1. Germline CDR1 reads SNHLY; CDR2 reads FYNNEI. J lost 5 bases, V lost 6 bases, and 6 bases had no gene match. The CDR3 length is 14 residues. The CDR3 DNA reads as TGTGCCAGCAGAACCGGGACAGATACCGGGGAGCTGTTTTTT. This translates into CASRTGTDTGELFF.

The chain has TRBV7-9 and TRBJ1-1, with D possibly matching TRBD1 (5 bases). Trimming removed 8 bases at V and 3 bases at J, with 13 bases between. CDR1 is SEHNR and CDR2 is FQNEAQ in the germline V gene (reference sequence). The CDR3 totals 13 residues. The CDR3 reads CASAGGGDTEAFF. CDR3 nucleotide sequence: TGTGCCAGCGCGGGGGGAGGGGACACTGAAGCTTTCTTT.

The V call is TRBV7-9, the J call TRBJ2-5, with 7 bases fitting TRBD2. CDR3 length: 16 residues. Germline V CDR1 and CDR2: SEHNR, FQNEAQ (reference sequence). Trimming took 5 bases from V and 5 from J; bases not matched to a gene: 14. CDR3 nucleotides: TGTGCCAGCAGCCCCTCTTTTCGGGGAGGGATGGAGACCCAGTACTTC. Protein: CASSPSFRGGMETQYF. Drawing the rest from reference TRBV7-9 and TRBJ2-5, the complete variable domain is DTGVSQNPRHKITKRGQNVTFRCDPISEHNRLYWYRQTLGQGPEFLTYFQNEAQLEKSRLLSDRFSAERPKGSFSTLEIQRTEQGDSAMYLCASSPSFRGGMETQYFGPGTRLLVL.

The gene calls are TRBV2 and TRBJ2-7, with D unresolved. V lost 4 bases to trimming and J lost 2 bases, with 9 bases between them. The CDR3 has 13 residues. CDR1 SNHLY and CDR2 FYNNEI come from the germline V gene. The CDR3 DNA reads TGTGCCAGCAGTGCTGCGGTTGCCTACGAGCAGTACTTC. Encoded protein: CASSAAVAYEQYF.

This chain links TRBV21-1 with TRBJ1-2. TRBV21-1 counts as a pseudogene. The CDR3 length is 15 residues. As DNA, the CDR3 is TGTGCCAGCAGCAAAAATGGGGGGTTCACCTATGGCTACACCTTC. The encoded protein is CASSKNGGFTYGYTF.

The chain uses TRBV7-2 and TRBJ2-5; tentative D call: TRBD2 (5 bases). CDR3 size: 14 residues. Germline lookup yields CDR1 SGHTA and CDR2 FQGNSA. V shed 5 bases and J shed 3 bases, with 13 bases lying between them. Here the CDR3 reads CASSPLAGEETQYF. The CDR3 DNA reads as TGTGCCAGCAGCCCCCTGGCCGGGGAAGAGACCCAGTACTTC.

This clone is classed as medium-sized. This sequence joins TRBV5-4 and TRBJ1-1; D is ambiguous. Between the trimmed V and J ends, which lost 4 bases and 6 bases, there was a span of 13 bases. CDR1 and CDR2 (germline): SGHNT, YYREEE (reference sequence). The CDR3 sequence is 13 residues long. The CDR3 sequence is CASSQEDAAEAFF. In DNA, the CDR3 is TGTGCCAGCAGCCAGGAGGACGCGGCTGAAGCTTTCTTT.

The V gene is TRBV18, the J gene TRBJ2-7, with 9 bases identical to TRBD1. CDR1 is KGHSH, CDR2 LQKENI, per germline. The CDR3 covers 15 residues. Trimming removed 3 bases from V and 3 bases from J; junction bases left unmatched: 6. As DNA, the CDR3 is TGTGCCAGCTCACCTTCGGACAGGGGAGGCTACGAGCAGTACTTC. Protein product: CASSPSDRGGYEQYF.

This clone was picked up one time. The chain combines TRBV6-6 with TRBJ1-6, with D tentatively TRBD1 (5 bases). Trimming cost V 5 bases and J 8 bases, with 13 bases left between them. Germline CDR1 reads MNHNY; CDR2 reads SVGAGI (reference sequence). This CDR3 region has 14 residues. Here the CDR3 DNA reads TGTGCCAGCAGTCAGGAGGGGAATTATTCACCCCTCCACTTT. Protein sequence: CASSQEGNYSPLHF.

The chain recombines TRBV13 with TRBJ2-2; D is ambiguous. This CDR3 is built from 15 residues. V dropped 2 bases and J dropped 6 bases, with 13 bases sitting between them. Germline assignment: CDR1 PRHDT and CDR2 FYEKMQ (reference sequence). This CDR3 reads CASSLQPTGSGELFF. The CDR3 DNA follows: TGTGCCAGCAGCTTACAACCAACCGGGTCCGGGGAGCTGTTTTTT.

This chain uses TRBV10-3 with TRBJ1-6; TRBD1 agrees at 7 bases. Trimming cost V 4 bases and J 8 bases; bases outside gene matches: 8. This CDR3 is built from 15 residues. The germline V gene has CDR1 ENHRY and CDR2 SYGVKD. CDR3 in amino acids: CAISGDRDSHSPLHF. CDR3 bases: TGTGCCATCAGTGGCGACCGGGACAGTCATTCACCCCTCCACTTT.

The V call is TRBV27, the J call TRBJ2-7; 7 bases fit TRBD1. The CDR3 loop spans 16 amino acids. CDR1 MNHEY and CDR2 SMNVEV come from the germline V gene (reference sequence). Trimming took 0 bases from V and 1 from J; bases not matched to a gene: 6. The CDR3 region is CASSLSPGTDSYEQYF. Written as DNA, the CDR3 is TGTGCCAGCAGTTTATCTCCAGGGACAGATTCCTACGAGCAGTACTTC.

The chain couples TRBV2 to TRBJ2-5, with a weak D call TRBD1 (5 bases). The V end lost 2 bases, the J end lost 4 bases, and 14 bases lay between the germline ends. The CDR3 is made up of 15 amino acids. Germline lookup yields CDR1 SNHLY and CDR2 FYNNEI. DNA of the CDR3: TGTGCCAGCAGTGAAACCCAGGGCTGGAGAGAGACCCAGTACTTC. As protein: CASSETQGWRETQYF.

The V gene is TRBV19, the J gene TRBJ2-2; 9 nucleotides agree with TRBD1. The CDR3 has 16 amino acids. Germline loops: CDR1 LNHDA, CDR2 SQIVND (reference sequence). J gave up 3 bases and V 3 bases, and 5 bases lay outside the gene matches. The CDR3, as DNA: TGTGCCAGTAGTATCGCGGGACAGGGCTACACCGGGGAGCTGTTTTTT. Translation: CASSIAGQGYTGELFF.

This chain connects TRBV28 to TRBJ1-2; possibly TRBD1 for D (5 bases). V lost 6 bases and J 6 bases, leaving 17 bases between the germline ends. The germline CDR1 and CDR2 sequences are MDHEN and SYDVKM. The CDR3 runs 14 residues. In DNA, the CDR3 is TGTGCCAGCAGCCAACCCCGGGACTGGGATGGCTACACCTTC. Its translation: CASSQPRDWDGYTF.

V gene TRBV5-6 combines with J gene TRBJ1-6; D might be TRBD1 (5 bases). V lost 4 bases to trimming and J lost 8 bases, with 7 bases between them. The CDR3 is made up of 12 amino acids. Germline-derived CDR1 and CDR2 are SGHDT and YYEEEE. CDR3 DNA sequence: TGTGCCAGCAGCCAAGGGGATTCACCCCTCCACTTT. Residues: CASSQGDSPLHF.

Relative to its sample, this clone is medium-sized. V usage is TRBV28 and J usage is TRBJ2-7; TRBD2 might be the D (6 bases). The CDR3 spans 15 residues. Germline assignment: CDR1 MDHEN and CDR2 SYDVKM. Deletions cut 8 bases from V and 7 bases from J, with 24 bases between. The CDR3, as DNA: TGTGCCAGCGTGGAGGGTCGGAACCCGGTGGGGGAGCAGTACTTC. It encodes CASVEGRNPVGEQYF.

The J gene is TRBJ2-1, the V gene TRBV9, with D possibly TRBD2 on 5 matching bases. Germline lookup yields CDR1 SGDLS and CDR2 YYNGEE. The CDR3 sequence is 13 residues long. Deletions cut 4 bases from V and 8 bases from J, with 13 bases between. The CDR3 protein is CASSRTHGDEQFF. CDR3 nucleotide sequence: TGTGCCAGCAGCCGAACCCACGGGGATGAGCAGTTCTTC.

The chain carries TRBV27 and TRBJ1-5, with D maybe TRBD1 (5 bases). CDR3 length: 14 amino acids. V gave up 8 bases and J gave up 3 bases, with 14 bases separating them. The germline V gene encodes CDR1 MNHEY and CDR2 SMNVEV (reference sequence). The CDR3 sequence: CASQPGGANQPQHF. The CDR3 DNA reads TGTGCCAGCCAACCGGGAGGGGCCAATCAGCCCCAGCATTTT.

The V and J genes are TRBV2 and TRBJ2-1; 7 bases are a match to TRBD1. CDR3 size: 15 residues. V shed 6 bases, J shed 4 bases, and the junction held 9 bases outside the gene matches. The germline V gene has CDR1 SNHLY and CDR2 FYNNEI. The CDR3 DNA reads TGTGCCAGCAGGGAAAAGGGGGACAGTTACAATGAGCAGTTCTTC. Residues: CASREKGDSYNEQFF.

V gene TRBV9 combines with J gene TRBJ1-1; D not certain. The CDR3 is made up of 13 amino acids. The V end lost 0 bases, the J end lost 5 bases, and 8 bases lay between the germline ends. Germline V gene sequence: CDR1 SGDLS, CDR2 YYNGEE. DNA for the CDR3: TGTGCCAGCAGCGTAGCGACGGGGACTGAAGCTTTCTTT. It is translated as CASSVATGTEAFF.

V gene TRBV6-1 combines with J gene TRBJ2-7, with D perhaps matching TRBD2 (5 bases). The CDR3 has 14 residues. The V gene lost 2 bases and the J gene lost 2 bases, with 10 bases spanning the gap. Looked up from germline, CDR1 is MNHNS and CDR2 is SASEGT. The DNA for the CDR3 is TGTGCCAGCAGTGAACCGGACGGGGCCTACGAGCAGTACTTC. Protein: CASSEPDGAYEQYF.